This T cell receptor beta chain was identified in a study of blood T cell repertoires in COVID-19. Study-wide context: Acute-phase and convalescent COVID-19 samples originated in the United States, Italy and Spain. PBMCs, B-cell-depleted T cells, or T cells provided the cDNA or gDNA that made up the material.

As originally analysed: Researchers report that nucleated cell counts were estimated from reference gene primer amplification. TCRdb keeps only in-frame clones here, not all; method: immunoSEQ multiplex PCR. V and J calls and clone size follow that table, whereas D and trimming were derived from the DNA. The table shows about 200,000 clones, with nearly 90% occurring only once. Seattle participants joined during active infection and were tracked over time. This CDR3 has 14 residues. CDR1 and CDR2 (germline): SGDLS, YYNGEE. V gave up 4 bases and J gave up 4 bases; unmatched junction bases: 3. This receptor was identified in a man aged 45 to 65 with COVID-19, enrolled during active disease. The rearrangement joins TRBV9 to TRBJ1-3, with TRBD1 matching over 9 bases. The sample consisted of peripheral blood. In DNA, the CDR3 is TGTGCCAGCAGCACGGACAGGGGCGGAAACACCATATATTTT. Residues: CASSTDRGGNTIYF.